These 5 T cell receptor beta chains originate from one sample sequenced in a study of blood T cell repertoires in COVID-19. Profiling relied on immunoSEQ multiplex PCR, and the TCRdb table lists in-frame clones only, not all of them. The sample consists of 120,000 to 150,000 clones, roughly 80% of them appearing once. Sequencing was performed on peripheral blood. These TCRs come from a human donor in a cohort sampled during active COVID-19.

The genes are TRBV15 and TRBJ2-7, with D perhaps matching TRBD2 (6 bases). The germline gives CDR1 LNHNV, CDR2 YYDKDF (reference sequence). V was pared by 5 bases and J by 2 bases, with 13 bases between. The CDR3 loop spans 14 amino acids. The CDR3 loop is CATSSQGGPYEQYF. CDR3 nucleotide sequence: TGTGCCACCAGCTCCCAGGGAGGTCCCTACGAGCAGTACTTC.

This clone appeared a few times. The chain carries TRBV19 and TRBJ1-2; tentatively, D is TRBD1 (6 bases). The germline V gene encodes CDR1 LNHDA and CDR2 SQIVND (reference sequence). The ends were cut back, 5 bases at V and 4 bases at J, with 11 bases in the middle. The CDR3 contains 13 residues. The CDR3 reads CASSPGVGYGYTF. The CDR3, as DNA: TGTGCCAGTAGTCCAGGGGTCGGCTATGGCTACACCTTC.

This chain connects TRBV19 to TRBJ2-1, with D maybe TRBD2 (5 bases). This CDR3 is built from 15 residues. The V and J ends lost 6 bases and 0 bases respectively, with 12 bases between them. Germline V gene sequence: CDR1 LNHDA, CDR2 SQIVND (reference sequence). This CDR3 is CASSRTSNSYNEQFF. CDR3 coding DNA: TGTGCCAGTAGCCGTACTAGTAACTCCTACAATGAGCAGTTCTTC.

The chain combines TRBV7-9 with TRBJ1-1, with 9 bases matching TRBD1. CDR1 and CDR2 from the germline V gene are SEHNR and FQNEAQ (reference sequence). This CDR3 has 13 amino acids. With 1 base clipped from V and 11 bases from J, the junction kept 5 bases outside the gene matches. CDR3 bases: TGTGCCAGCAGCTTAGGACAGGGGGACTCGGCTTTCTTT. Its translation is CASSLGQGDSAFF.

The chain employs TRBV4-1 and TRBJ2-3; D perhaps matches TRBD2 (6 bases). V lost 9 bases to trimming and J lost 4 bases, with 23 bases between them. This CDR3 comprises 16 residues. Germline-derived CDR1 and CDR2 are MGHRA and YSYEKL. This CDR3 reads CASRQGGGASSDTQYF. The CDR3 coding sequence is TGCGCCAGTAGGCAGGGCGGCGGGGCTAGTTCAGATACGCAGTATTTT.